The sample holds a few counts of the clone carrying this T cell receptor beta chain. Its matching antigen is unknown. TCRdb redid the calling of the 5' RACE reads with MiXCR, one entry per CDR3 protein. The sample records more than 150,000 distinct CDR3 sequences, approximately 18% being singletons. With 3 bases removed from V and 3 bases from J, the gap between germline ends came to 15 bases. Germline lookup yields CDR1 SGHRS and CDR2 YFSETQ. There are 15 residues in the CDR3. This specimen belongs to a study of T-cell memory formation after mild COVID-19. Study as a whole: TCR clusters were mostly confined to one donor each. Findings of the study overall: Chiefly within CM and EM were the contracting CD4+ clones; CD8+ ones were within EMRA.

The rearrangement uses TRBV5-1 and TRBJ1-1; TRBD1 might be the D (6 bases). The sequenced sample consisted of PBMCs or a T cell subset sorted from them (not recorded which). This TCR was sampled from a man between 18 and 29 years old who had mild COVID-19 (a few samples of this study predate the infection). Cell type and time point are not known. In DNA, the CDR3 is TGCGCCAGCAGCTGGGGAAACTCAGGGGACACTGAAGCTTTCTTT. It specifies CASSWGNSGDTEAFF. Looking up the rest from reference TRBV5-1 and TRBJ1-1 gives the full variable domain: KAGVTQTPRYLIKTRGQQVTLSCSPISGHRSVSWYQQTPGQGLQFLFEYFSETQRNKGNFPGRFSGRQFSNSRSEMNVSTLELGDSALYLCASSWGNSGDTEAFFGQGTRLTVV.